This TCR beta chain was sequenced during a study of shared clonotypes between healthy human individuals. Study details: CD4 naive cells filled three plates per donor, CD4 memory three, CD8 naive two and CD8 memory one. Study-wide results and limits: Naive subsets generally had larger estimated richness than memory subsets. Genetic and exposure-history diversity was limited by the few donors.

An approximately 200 ng quantity of DNA, 30,000 to 35,000 T cell genomes, went into the sorted-subset replicate PCRs. Sequenced by immunoSEQ multiplex PCR; TCRdb stores in-frame clones only, minus some. The sample consists of about 820,000 clones, 90% to 95% of them appearing once. Of note for this clone: Its antigen is unidentified.

Germline lookup yields CDR1 LGHNA and CDR2 YNFKEQ. CDR3 size: 18 residues. With 0 bases removed from V and 3 bases from J, the gap between germline ends came to 21 bases. The naive CD8 subset, CD45RO-negative cells positively selected for CCR7, excluded terminally differentiated effector memory CD45RA+ cells. The source material was naive CD8+ T cells sorted from blood. This receptor was taken from a man aged 30-40 years in good health. J is TRBJ2-7 and V is TRBV4-2, with a weak D call TRBD1 (5 bases). The CDR3 nucleotides read TGTGCCAGCAGCCAAGAACTTTTCAGGACCAGGGCCCACTACGAGCAGTACTTC. Encoded protein: CASSQELFRTRAHYEQYF.